The T cell receptor (beta chain) under discussion was sequenced for a study of blood T cell repertoires in COVID-19. Profiling relied on immunoSEQ multiplex PCR, and the TCRdb table lists in-frame clones only, not all of them. The repertoire holds about 200,000 clones, with around 82% as singletons. Trimming removed 0 bases from V and 9 bases from J, with 9 bases in between. CDR1 is MGHRA and CDR2 is YSYEKL in the germline V gene. The CDR3 has 13 amino acids. This clone has more than one count but fewer than ten. The J gene is TRBJ1-5, the V gene TRBV4-1; no firm D call. Sequenced sample: PBMCs or T cells enriched from blood (not recorded which). The TCR sequence derives from a middle-aged woman with acute COVID-19. The chain's CDR3 is CASSQELRRPQHF. The CDR3 nucleotides are TGCGCCAGCAGCCAAGAACTACGGAGGCCCCAGCATTTT.